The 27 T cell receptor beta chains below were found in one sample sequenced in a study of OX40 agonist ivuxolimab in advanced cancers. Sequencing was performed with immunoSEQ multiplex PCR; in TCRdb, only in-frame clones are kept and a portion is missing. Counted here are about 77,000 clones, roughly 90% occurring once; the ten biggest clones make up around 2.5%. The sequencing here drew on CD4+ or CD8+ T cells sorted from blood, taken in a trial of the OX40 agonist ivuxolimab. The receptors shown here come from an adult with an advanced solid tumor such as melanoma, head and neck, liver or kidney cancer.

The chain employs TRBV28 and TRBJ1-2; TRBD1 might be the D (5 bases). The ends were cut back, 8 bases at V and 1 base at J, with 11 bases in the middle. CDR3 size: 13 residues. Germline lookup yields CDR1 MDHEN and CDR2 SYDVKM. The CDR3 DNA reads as TGTGCCAGCGGAGGACATAATAACTATGGCTACACCTTC. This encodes CASGGHNNYGYTF.

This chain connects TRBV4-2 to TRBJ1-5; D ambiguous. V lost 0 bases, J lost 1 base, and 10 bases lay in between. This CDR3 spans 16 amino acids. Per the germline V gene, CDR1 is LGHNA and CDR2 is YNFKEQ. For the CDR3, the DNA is TGTGCCAGCAGCCAAGATGTGGGGATAAGCAATCAGCCCCAGCATTTT. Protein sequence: CASSQDVGISNQPQHF.

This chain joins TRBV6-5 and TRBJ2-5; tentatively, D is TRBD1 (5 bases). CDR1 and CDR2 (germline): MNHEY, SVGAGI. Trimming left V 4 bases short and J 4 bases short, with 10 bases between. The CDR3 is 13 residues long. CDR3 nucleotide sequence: TGTGCCAGCAGTTTCAGGGAATCAGAGACCCAGTACTTC. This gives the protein CASSFRESETQYF.

The CDR3 DNA is TGCGCCAGCAGCGGACCCGGCGGCAGTGAAGACGGCTACACCTTC. Encoded protein: CASSGPGGSEDGYTF. V and J are TRBV5-1 and TRBJ1-2, with no clear D. The germline V and J ends were trimmed by 4 bases and 8 bases, with 21 bases remaining between them. CDR1 and CDR2 (germline): SGHRS, YFSETQ. This CDR3 has 15 residues.

CDR3 in amino acids: CASSLFSGGGTDTQYF. The CDR3 DNA sequence: TGTGCCAGCAGCTTGTTTAGCGGGGGGGGGACAGATACGCAGTATTTT. The V call is TRBV7-2, the J call TRBJ2-3; 11 positions agree with TRBD2. Germline V gives CDR1 SGHTA, CDR2 FQGNSA. V lost 3 bases and J lost 3; bases outside the gene matches: 5. The CDR3 loop spans 16 amino acids.

The CDR3 is CAWSATSGYTF. CDR3 DNA: TGTGCCTGGAGCGCGACAAGTGGCTACACCTTC. The chain is built from TRBV30 and TRBJ1-2, with D unresolved. CDR1 and CDR2 (germline): GTSNPN, SVGIG (reference sequence). The V end was cut by 3 bases, the J end by 7 bases, with 9 bases between. The CDR3 loop spans 11 amino acids.

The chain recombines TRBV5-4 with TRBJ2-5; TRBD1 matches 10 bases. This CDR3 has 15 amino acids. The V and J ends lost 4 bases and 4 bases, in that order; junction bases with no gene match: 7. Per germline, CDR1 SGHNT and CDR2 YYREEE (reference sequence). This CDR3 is CASSQGQGRGETQYF. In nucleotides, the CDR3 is TGTGCCAGCAGCCAGGGACAGGGGCGGGGAGAGACCCAGTACTTC.

CDR3 sequence (DNA): TGTGCCAGCAGTTACCCACTCGTAAGGGAGCAGTACTTC. Amino acids: CASSYPLVREQYF. The V call is TRBV6-6, the J call TRBJ2-7; D is unresolved. This CDR3 is built from 13 residues. Trimming stripped 2 bases from V and 7 bases from J, with 12 bases between. The V gene's germline CDR1 is MNHNY and CDR2 SVGAGI (reference sequence).

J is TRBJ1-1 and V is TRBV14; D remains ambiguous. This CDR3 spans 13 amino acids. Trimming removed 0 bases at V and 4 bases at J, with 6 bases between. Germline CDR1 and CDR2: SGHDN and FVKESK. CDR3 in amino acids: CASSQDRSTEAFF. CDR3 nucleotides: TGTGCCAGCAGCCAAGATCGGAGCACTGAAGCTTTCTTT.

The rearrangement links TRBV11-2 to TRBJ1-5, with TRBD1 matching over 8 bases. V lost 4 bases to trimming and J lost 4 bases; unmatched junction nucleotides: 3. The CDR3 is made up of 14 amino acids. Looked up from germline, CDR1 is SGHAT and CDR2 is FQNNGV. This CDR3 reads CASSSGQANQPQHF. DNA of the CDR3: TGTGCCAGCAGCTCGGGACAGGCTAATCAGCCCCAGCATTTT.

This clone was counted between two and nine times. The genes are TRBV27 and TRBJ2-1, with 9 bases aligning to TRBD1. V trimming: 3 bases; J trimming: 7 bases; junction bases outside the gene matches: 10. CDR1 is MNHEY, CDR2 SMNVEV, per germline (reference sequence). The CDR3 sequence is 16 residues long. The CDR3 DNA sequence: TGTGCCAGCAGTTTCCCCGGGACAGGGAAAGAGAATGAGCAGTTCTTC. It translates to CASSFPGTGKENEQFF.

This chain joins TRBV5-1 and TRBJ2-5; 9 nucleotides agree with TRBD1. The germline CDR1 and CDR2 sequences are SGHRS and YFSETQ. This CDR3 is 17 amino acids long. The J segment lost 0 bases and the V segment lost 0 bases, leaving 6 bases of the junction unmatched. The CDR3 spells CASSLVLTGGNQETQYF. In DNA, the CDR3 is TGCGCCAGCAGCTTGGTTCTTACAGGGGGCAACCAAGAGACCCAGTACTTC.

The CDR3 DNA sequence: TGTGCCAGCTCACCTGATAAAAATCAGCCCCAGCATTTT. Amino acid sequence: CASSPDKNQPQHF. This rearrangement joins TRBV18 to TRBJ1-5, with D unresolved. The ends were cut back, 3 bases at V and 4 bases at J, with 7 bases in the middle. The CDR3 sequence is 13 residues long. Looked up from germline, CDR1 is KGHSH and CDR2 is LQKENI.

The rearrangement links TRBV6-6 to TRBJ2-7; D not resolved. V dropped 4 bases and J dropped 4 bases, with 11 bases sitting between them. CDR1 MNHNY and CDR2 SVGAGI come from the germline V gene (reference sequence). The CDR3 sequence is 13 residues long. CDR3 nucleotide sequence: TGTGCCAGCAGTTCCCAAATCCGATACGAGCAGTACTTC. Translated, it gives CASSSQIRYEQYF.

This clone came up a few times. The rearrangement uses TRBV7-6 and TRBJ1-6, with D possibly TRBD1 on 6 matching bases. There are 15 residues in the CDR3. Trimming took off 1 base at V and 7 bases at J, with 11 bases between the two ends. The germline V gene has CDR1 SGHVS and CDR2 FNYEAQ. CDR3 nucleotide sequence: TGTGCCAGCAGCTTAGTGGTACAGGGCAATTCACCCCTCCACTTT. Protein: CASSLVVQGNSPLHF.

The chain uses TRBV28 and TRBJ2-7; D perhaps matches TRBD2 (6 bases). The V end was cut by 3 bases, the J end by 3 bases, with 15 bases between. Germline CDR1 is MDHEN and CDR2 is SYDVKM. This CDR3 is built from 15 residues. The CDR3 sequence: CASSLGGQLIYEQYF. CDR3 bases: TGTGCCAGCAGTTTGGGAGGACAACTAATCTACGAGCAGTACTTC.

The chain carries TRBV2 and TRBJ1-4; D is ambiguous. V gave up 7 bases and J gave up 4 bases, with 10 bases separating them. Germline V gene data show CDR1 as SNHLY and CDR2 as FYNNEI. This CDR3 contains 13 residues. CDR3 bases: TGTGCCAGCAAGGGAGGGCTTAATGAAAAACTGTTTTTT. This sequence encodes CASKGGLNEKLFF.

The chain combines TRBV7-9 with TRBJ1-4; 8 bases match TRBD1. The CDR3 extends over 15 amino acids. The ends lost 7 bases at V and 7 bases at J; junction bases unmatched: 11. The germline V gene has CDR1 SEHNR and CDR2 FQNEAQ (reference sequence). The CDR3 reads CASTYPGTGGEKLFF. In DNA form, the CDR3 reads TGTGCCAGCACATACCCCGGGACAGGAGGTGAAAAACTGTTTTTT.

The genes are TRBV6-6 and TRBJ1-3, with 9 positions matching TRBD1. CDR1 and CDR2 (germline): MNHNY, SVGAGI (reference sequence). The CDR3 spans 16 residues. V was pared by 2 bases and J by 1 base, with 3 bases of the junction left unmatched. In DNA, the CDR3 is TGTGCCAGCAGTTACGGACAGGGGAGATCTGGAAACACCATATATTTT. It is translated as CASSYGQGRSGNTIYF.

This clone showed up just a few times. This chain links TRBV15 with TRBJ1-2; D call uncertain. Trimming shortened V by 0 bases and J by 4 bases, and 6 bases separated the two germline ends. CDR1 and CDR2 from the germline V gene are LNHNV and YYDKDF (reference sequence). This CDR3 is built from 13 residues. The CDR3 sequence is CATSRDALYGYTF. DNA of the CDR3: TGTGCCACCAGCAGAGATGCCCTCTATGGCTACACCTTC.

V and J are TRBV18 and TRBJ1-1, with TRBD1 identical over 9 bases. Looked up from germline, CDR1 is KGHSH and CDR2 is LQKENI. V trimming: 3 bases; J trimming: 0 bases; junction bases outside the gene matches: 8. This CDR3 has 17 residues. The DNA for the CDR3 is TGTGCCAGCTCACCGACAGGGGGTATTGGGTTGAACACTGAAGCTTTCTTT. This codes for CASSPTGGIGLNTEAFF. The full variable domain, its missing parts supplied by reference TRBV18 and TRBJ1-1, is NAGVMQNPRHLVRRRGQEARLRCSPMKGHSHVYWYRQLPEEGLKFMVYLQKENIIDESGMPKERFSAEFPKEGPSILRIQQVVRGDSAAYFCASSPTGGIGLNTEAFFGQGTRLTVV.

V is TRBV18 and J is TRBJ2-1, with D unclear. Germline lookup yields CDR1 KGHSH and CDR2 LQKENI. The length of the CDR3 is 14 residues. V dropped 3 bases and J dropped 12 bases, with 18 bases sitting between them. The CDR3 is CASSPLLGDARQFF. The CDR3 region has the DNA TGTGCCAGCTCACCCCTCCTAGGCGATGCGAGGCAGTTCTTC.

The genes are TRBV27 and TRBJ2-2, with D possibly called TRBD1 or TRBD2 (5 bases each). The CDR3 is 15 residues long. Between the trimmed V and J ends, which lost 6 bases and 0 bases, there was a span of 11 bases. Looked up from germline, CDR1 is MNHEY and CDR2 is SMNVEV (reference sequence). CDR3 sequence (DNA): TGTGCCAGCAGCTCCGGGACGGCGAACACCGGGGAGCTGTTTTTT. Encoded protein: CASSSGTANTGELFF.

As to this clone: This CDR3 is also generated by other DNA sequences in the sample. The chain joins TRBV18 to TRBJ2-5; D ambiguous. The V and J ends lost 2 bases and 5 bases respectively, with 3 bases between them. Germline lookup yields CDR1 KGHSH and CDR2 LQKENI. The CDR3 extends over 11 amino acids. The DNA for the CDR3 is TGTGCCAGCTCACCAGGGGAGACCCAGTACTTC. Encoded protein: CASSPGETQYF.

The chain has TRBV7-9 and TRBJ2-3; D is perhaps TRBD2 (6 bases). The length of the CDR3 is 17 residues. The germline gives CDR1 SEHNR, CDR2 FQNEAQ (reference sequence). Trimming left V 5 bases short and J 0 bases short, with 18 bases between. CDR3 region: CASSRSISGLSTDTQYF. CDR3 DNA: TGTGCCAGCAGCCGGTCCATTAGCGGCCTAAGCACAGATACGCAGTATTTT.

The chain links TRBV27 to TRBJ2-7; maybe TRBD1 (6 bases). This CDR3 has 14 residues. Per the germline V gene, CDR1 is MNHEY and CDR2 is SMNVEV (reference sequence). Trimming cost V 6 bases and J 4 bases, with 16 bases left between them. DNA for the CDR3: TGTGCCAGCAGGATGACAGGTCCAAGGTACGAGCAGTACTTC. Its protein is CASRMTGPRYEQYF.

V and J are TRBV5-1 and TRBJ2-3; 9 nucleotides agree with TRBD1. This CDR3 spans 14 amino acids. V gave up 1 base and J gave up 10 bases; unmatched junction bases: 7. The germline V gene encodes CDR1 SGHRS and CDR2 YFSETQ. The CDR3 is CASSLRWTGDSQYF. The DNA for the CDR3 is TGCGCCAGCAGCTTGAGGTGGACAGGGGATTCGCAGTATTTT.